This T cell receptor (beta chain) was sequenced for a study of blood T cell repertoires in COVID-19. The wider study: Acute-phase and convalescent COVID-19 samples originated in the United States, Italy and Spain.

As originally analysed: Reference gene primer amplification yielded estimated nucleated cell counts. Measured with immunoSEQ multiplex PCR; TCRdb has only the in-frame clones, and not every one. The V and J calls and the clone size are those of that table, but D and trimming were determined from the DNA. The sample includes around 200,000 clones, over 75% seen only once; the top ten take 4.5% to 5.5%. V lost 2 bases, J lost 3 bases, and 14 bases lay in between. CDR1 and CDR2 (germline): MNHEY, SMNVEV (reference sequence). The CDR3 totals 15 residues. This clonotype was obtained from a human donor in a cohort sampled during active COVID-19. The V gene is TRBV27, the J gene TRBJ2-7; TRBD2 might be the D (6 bases). Sequencing used peripheral blood. CDR3: CASSLRRGGIYEQYF. DNA of the CDR3: TGTGCCAGCAGTTTAAGGCGGGGAGGAATCTACGAGCAGTACTTC.